The clone carrying this TCR beta chain was counted between two and nine times. Antigen specificity is unknown. Germline V gene data show CDR1 as LNHNV and CDR2 as YYDKDF (reference sequence). CDR3 length: 16 amino acids. V lost 0 bases, J lost 4 bases, and 13 bases lay in between. The data are from a study of cytomegalovirus exposure and HLA in healthy donors. The PCR had 60 Vbeta and 13 Jbeta primers. Per the authors' pipeline: There were tens of millions of unique TCR beta chains by a later count, and some 11 million of them were shared. The assay was immunoSEQ multiplex PCR, and TCRdb's table has in-frame clones only and misses some. V, J and clone size are those of that table, while D and trimming were read from the DNA. The sample holds about 83,000 clones; just under 75% are singletons and the top ten take more than 3.5%. The study, taken as a whole, reports: Immune exposure was documented only through CMV serostatus. What a later analysis reportedly showed was that an Asian-associated ancestry cluster had fewer N-insertions than the approximately 720-donor mean. Investigators reported 150 to 200 TCR beta chains as tied to cytomegalovirus.

The V call is TRBV15, the J call TRBJ2-1, with D perhaps matching TRBD2 (6 bases). The sequence came from a man in his 60s in good health and CMV-seronegative. Sequencing was carried out using PBMCs. The CDR3: CATSREEPGRYNEQFF. The CDR3 DNA sequence: TGTGCCACCAGCAGAGAGGAGCCAGGGAGGTACAATGAGCAGTTCTTC.